Listed here is a single T cell receptor (beta chain). Its specificity is not known. The sample originates from a study of brain metastases from non-small cell lung cancer. Study conclusions and caveats: Compared with their matched primary tumors, around 60% of brain metastases showed expanded T-cell clones.

V lost 6 bases and J 2 bases, leaving 14 bases between the germline ends. In germline, CDR1 is LGHDT, CDR2 YNNKEL (reference sequence). The CDR3 contains 14 residues. TCRdb's copy holds only in-frame clones and misses some; the assay was immunoSEQ multiplex PCR. Among under 3,000 clones listed, roughly four fifths were seen once. The chain has TRBV3-1 (or the pseudogene TRBV3-2) and TRBJ2-7, with D perhaps TRBD2 (5 bases). What was sequenced was primary lung tumor tissue. The sequence was collected from a donor aged 40 or older with non-small cell lung cancer. CDR3: CASSRGNGPYEQYF. The CDR3 nucleotides are TGTGCCAGCAGTAGAGGGAATGGCCCCTACGAGCAGTACTTC.